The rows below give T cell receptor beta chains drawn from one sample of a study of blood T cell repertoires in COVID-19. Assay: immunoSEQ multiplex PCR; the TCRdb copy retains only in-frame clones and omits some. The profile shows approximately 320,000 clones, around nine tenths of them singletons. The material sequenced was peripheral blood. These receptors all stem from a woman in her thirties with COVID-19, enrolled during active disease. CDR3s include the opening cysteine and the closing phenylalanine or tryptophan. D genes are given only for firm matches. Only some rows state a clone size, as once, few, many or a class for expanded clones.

TGTGCCAGCAGCTTCTTAAATCAGCCCCAGCATTTT | CASSFLNQPQHF | TRBV5-8 | . | TRBJ1-5 | .
TGTGCCTGGAGTGTAGGGACAGGGTTAGAAAAACTGTTTTTT | CAWSVGTGLEKLFF | TRBV30 | . | TRBJ1-4 | TRBD1
TGTGCCAGCAGTTTATACCTGCAGCGGGGGGGCGGGGATACGCAGTATTTT | CASSLYLQRGGGDTQYF | TRBV27 | . | TRBJ2-3 | TRBD2
TGTGCCAGCAGCTGGGCTAGCGGGGGAAGCACAGATACGCAGTATTTT | CASSWASGGSTDTQYF | TRBV13 | once | TRBJ2-3 | TRBD2
TGTGCCAGCAGGAATACTAGCGGGGCCATATACGAGCAGTACTTC | CASRNTSGAIYEQYF | TRBV2 | . | TRBJ2-7 | TRBD2
TGTGCCAGCAGCCTACAGGGGGTGTTGAACACTGAAGCTTTCTTT | CASSLQGVLNTEAFF | TRBV5-5 | . | TRBJ1-1 | TRBD1
TGCAGCGTTTTCGGGACTGCCCGTGGCTACACCTTC | CSVFGTARGYTF | TRBV29-1 | once | TRBJ1-2 | .
TGTGCCAGCAGTATAGGGAGAGGCACAGATACGCAGTATTTT | CASSIGRGTDTQYF | TRBV6-2/TRBV6-3 | . | TRBJ2-3 | .
TGTGCCAGCAGTGTGATACTAGCGGGGGCGTCTGTTGAGCAGTTCTTC | CASSVILAGASVEQFF | TRBV6-1 | . | TRBJ2-1 | TRBD2
TGTGCCAGTAGTATAGTGCCGGGGACAGACCAGCCCCAGCATTTT | CASSIVPGTDQPQHF | TRBV19 | . | TRBJ1-5 | TRBD1
TGCGCCAGCAGCCTCAGGGACTGGACCGGGGAGCTGTTTTTT | CASSLRDWTGELFF | TRBV4-1 | . | TRBJ2-2 | .
TGTGCCACCAGTGAGGACAGGGACACCGGGGAGCTGTTTTTT | CATSEDRDTGELFF | TRBV24-1 | . | TRBJ2-2 | TRBD1
TGTGCCAGCACCCCCCGACTTGCAGATACGCAGTATTTT | CASTPRLADTQYF | TRBV12-3/TRBV12-4 | . | TRBJ2-3 | .
TGTGCCAGCAGTGGTCGGGTTCTTGTGACTAATGAAAAACTGTTTTTT | CASSGRVLVTNEKLFF | TRBV28 | . | TRBJ1-4 | .
TGCGCCAGCAGCCAAGATAACAGGGGATATGGCTACACCTTC | CASSQDNRGYGYTF | TRBV4-1 | . | TRBJ1-2 | TRBD1
TGTGCCAGCAGCGTATGGGGTAGCGGGGGCTATAGCACAGATACGCAGTATTTT | CASSVWGSGGYSTDTQYF | TRBV9 | . | TRBJ2-3 | TRBD2
TGCAGCGTTGATTGGGGGGGGAACTCCTACGAGCAGTACTTC | CSVDWGGNSYEQYF | TRBV29-1 | . | TRBJ2-7 | TRBD2
TGTGCCAGCGCGAGGACAGGGTACGATGGCTACACCTTC | CASARTGYDGYTF | TRBV12-3/TRBV12-4 | . | TRBJ1-2 | TRBD1
TGTGCCAGCTCACCCGGGTATAGCAATCAGCCCCAGCATTTT | CASSPGYSNQPQHF | TRBV18 | . | TRBJ1-5 | .
TGCGCCAGCAGCGCCTCACAGGGGGCTGGAGAAAAACTGTTTTTT | CASSASQGAGEKLFF | TRBV5-1 | . | TRBJ1-4 | TRBD1
TGTGCCAGCTCACTAGCCGGGCCCCAGCATTTT | CASSLAGPQHF | TRBV18 | . | TRBJ1-5 | .
TGTGCCAGTAGTATGGGGACAGGGGTTTTTGAGCAGTACTTC | CASSMGTGVFEQYF | TRBV19 | . | TRBJ2-7 | TRBD1
TGTGCCAGGCGAAACAGGGGCGATCAGCCCCAGCATTTT | CARRNRGDQPQHF | TRBV19 | . | TRBJ1-5 | TRBD1
TGTGCCAGCAGTTACTCCCAGGGGCGGACTGAAGCTTTCTTT | CASSYSQGRTEAFF | TRBV6-5 | . | TRBJ1-1 | .
TGTGCCAGCTCACCACCCGACAGGGCTGAAAAACTGTTTTTT | CASSPPDRAEKLFF | TRBV18 | . | TRBJ1-4 | TRBD1
TGCGCCAGCAGCCAAGACCGAGGACTCTCCGGAGGCGAAAATGAGCAGTTCTTC | CASSQDRGLSGGENEQFF | TRBV4-1 | . | TRBJ2-1 | .
TGTGCCAGCAGCTACGGGGGTAATGAGCAGTTCTTC | CASSYGGNEQFF | TRBV27 | . | TRBJ2-1 | .
TGTGCCAGCATCGAGAGATACAATGAGCAGTTCTTC | CASIERYNEQFF | TRBV2 | . | TRBJ2-1 | .
TGTGCCAGCAGCTTAGGGTCAGGGGGCGGTTGGGAAAAACTGTTTTTT | CASSLGSGGGWEKLFF | TRBV11-2 | . | TRBJ1-4 | TRBD1
TGTGCCAGCTGTGGACAGGGAAGGACTGAAGCTTTCTTT | CASCGQGRTEAFF | TRBV18 | . | TRBJ1-1 | TRBD1
TGTGCCAGCAGCTCCGAGGGTAAGGGCTGGGCGGGCACTGAAGCTTTCTTT | CASSSEGKGWAGTEAFF | TRBV9 | . | TRBJ1-1 | .
TGTGCCAGCACCCAGACAGGGGGTGACACTGAAGCTTTCTTT | CASTQTGGDTEAFF | TRBV18 | . | TRBJ1-1 | TRBD1
TGTGCCAGCAGCTCGTTGGGGGGGATAAACATTCAGTACTTC | CASSSLGGINIQYF | TRBV5-6 | . | TRBJ2-4 | TRBD2
TGCAGTGCAGCCAGGGACAATGAGCAGTTCTTC | CSAARDNEQFF | TRBV20-1 | . | TRBJ2-1 | .
TGTGCCAGCAGCTCACAGGGGTTCTATGGCTACACCTTC | CASSSQGFYGYTF | TRBV7-9 | . | TRBJ1-2 | TRBD1
TGTGCCAGCAGCGTAGAGCGCAGGGGAAAAGAGACCCAGTACTTC | CASSVERRGKETQYF | TRBV9 | . | TRBJ2-5 | .
TGTGCCAGCAGTGAATCTGAGGGACTAGCGGGCCTTTTT | CASSESEGLAGLF | TRBV6-1 | . | TRBJ2-3 | TRBD2
TGTGCCAGCAGCTTACCAAGCACAGATACGCAGTATTTT | CASSLPSTDTQYF | TRBV7-9 | . | TRBJ2-3 | .
TGCGCCAGCAGCTTCCGGGACTCCTATGGCTACACCTTC | CASSFRDSYGYTF | TRBV5-1 | . | TRBJ1-2 | .
TGTGCCAGTAGCGAGGGACAGGGATGGGAATACGAGCAGTACTTC | CASSEGQGWEYEQYF | TRBV19 | . | TRBJ2-7 | TRBD1
TGTGCCACCAGCAGTTACAGGGGCACTAATGAAAAACTGTTTTTT | CATSSYRGTNEKLFF | TRBV15 | . | TRBJ1-4 | TRBD1
TGTGCCAGCACCCAGGTATCCACAGATACGCAGTATTTT | CASTQVSTDTQYF | TRBV7-2 | . | TRBJ2-3 | .
TGTGCCAGCGGGCGGGGAAACACTGAAGCTTTCTTT | CASGRGNTEAFF | TRBV2 | . | TRBJ1-1 | .
TGTGCCAGCAGTTACCGGGGGATACGGACGGATCTTAAGGCTTTCTTT | CASSYRGIRTDLKAFF | TRBV6-5 | . | TRBJ1-1 | .
TGTGCCACCAGCAGAGATGAAGGGGGGACTAGCGACAACGAGCAGTACTTC | CATSRDEGGTSDNEQYF | TRBV15 | many | TRBJ2-7 | TRBD2
TGTGCCAGCACTAGGACAGGGAGCTACGAAAAACTGTTTTTT | CASTRTGSYEKLFF | TRBV12-1 | . | TRBJ1-4 | .
TGTGCCAGCAGCCTCCTAGGGGCCGGCTACACCTTC | CASSLLGAGYTF | TRBV3-1/TRBV3-2 | . | TRBJ1-2 | .
TGTGCCAGCACCCTCCAGGGGGGCACTGAAGCTTTCTTT | CASTLQGGTEAFF | TRBV7-9 | . | TRBJ1-1 | TRBD1
TGTGCCAGCAGTTTAGCAGGGAGGACTGAAGCTTTCTTT | CASSLAGRTEAFF | TRBV12-3/TRBV12-4 | . | TRBJ1-1 | .
TGTGCCAATTCCAGGGTGGCCGGGGAGCTGTTTTTT | CANSRVAGELFF | TRBV6-5 | . | TRBJ2-2 | .
TGTGCCAGCAACCGGGACAGCTCTACAGATACGCAGTATTTT | CASNRDSSTDTQYF | TRBV2 | . | TRBJ2-3 | TRBD1
TGTGCCAGCAGCCCCCAGGGGATGTCCTACAATGAGCAGTTCTTC | CASSPQGMSYNEQFF | TRBV7-6 | . | TRBJ2-1 | .
TGTGCCAGCAGTTTGAAGTGGGCGGGGGCGAATTCCAATGAGCAGTTCTTC | CASSLKWAGANSNEQFF | TRBV27 | . | TRBJ2-1 | .
TGTGCCACGCGGAGGACGGGGGAAAAACTGTTTTTT | CATRRTGEKLFF | TRBV15 | . | TRBJ1-4 | .
TGTGCCTGGAGTGAAGAACTAGCGGGATACCAGTTCTTC | CAWSEELAGYQFF | TRBV30 | . | TRBJ2-1 | TRBD2
TGTGCCAGCAGTTTGACGGGGTTCCAAGCCTACGAGCAGTACTTC | CASSLTGFQAYEQYF | TRBV7-9 | . | TRBJ2-7 | .
TGTGCCTGGAGTGTTCAACTCCAAATTGGAAACACCATATATTTT | CAWSVQLQIGNTIYF | TRBV30 | . | TRBJ1-3 | .
TGTGCCACCAGTGACTCCCTACGGGATTTCTCGTACCCCGAAGCTTTCTTT | CATSDSLRDFSYPEAFF | TRBV24-1 | . | TRBJ1-1 | .
TGTGCCAGCAGCTTATCACGCGGGACAGGGGCTAATGAAGCTTTCTTT | CASSLSRGTGANEAFF | TRBV11-1 | many | TRBJ1-1 | TRBD1